This T cell receptor beta chain was observed in a study of Ad26.COV2.S vaccination and SARS-CoV-2 variants (dated by TCRdb to about 2021). Looking at the study overall: Donors in the vaccine arm were drawn from COV1001, a multicentre, randomized, double-blind, placebo-controlled phase I-IIa trial testing Ad26.COV2.S in healthy adults. Ad26.COV2.S was administered intramuscularly at a dose of 5x10^10 or 1x10^11 viral particles, either as one shot or as two shots given 56 days apart. Investigators did not know the trial group allocation while performing experiments and assessing outcomes. TCRbeta repertoire sequencing served as the tool for gauging how specific and how broad the SARS-CoV-2-reactive T cell receptors were following Ad26.COV2.S vaccination. A total of around 32 samples were included in the TCR-sequenced set, comprising about 20 Ad26.COV2.S vaccine recipients, 5 placebo recipients and 8 SARS-CoV-2 convalescent individuals. Trial participants were randomized into five groups of five: low-dose or high-dose Ad26.COV2.S given once or twice, or placebo on both occasions.

Overall results and qualifications from the work: Non-spike TCR breadth was comparable between vaccine and placebo recipients, consistent with the vaccine containing only spike. The authors noted that total T cell responses may have been underestimated by the TCR breadth and depth analyses. Substantial breadth of spike-specific CD8+ and CD4+ T cell responses was reported after vaccination. The study was not powered to compare responses between vaccine doses or regimens. Ad26.COV2.S recipients had higher spike-specific TCR breadth than placebo recipients (P = 0.0014).

With respect to this clone: Its specific antigen is unknown. No base quality values were provided; no much bigger clone lies one nucleotide off.

The CDR3 has 16 amino acids, counting the end cysteine and phenylalanine. Of all the DNA, just the CDR3 is kept, 48 bases in frame from base 1. CDR1 ENHRY and CDR2 SYGVKD were looked up in the germline V gene. V sheds 2 bases and J sheds 0 bases, leaving 13 bases between their ends. The label giving this sample's treatment or condition can be read as: approximately 18 received Ad26.COV2.S at low or high dose, single or two shots; roughly 5 received placebo; per-sample allocation not given. Repertoires of vaccine and placebo recipients were sequenced from samples taken on day 63 after the first injection. In Cohort 1b, about 25 adults aged 18-55 years were enrolled at a single site in Boston, USA, between 29 July and 7 August 2020. As a vaccine, Ad26.COV2.S was a replication-incompetent adenovirus type 26 vector that expressed a prefusion-stabilized SARS-CoV-2 spike protein derived from the original Wuhan strain.

The immunoSEQ Assay was used to sequence TCRbeta CDR3 regions. After extraction, genomic DNA underwent amplification by bias-controlled multiplex PCR, followed by high-throughput sequencing. In the authors' own workflow: To quantify the absolute abundance of each unique TCRbeta CDR3 region, sequences were collapsed and filtered. T cell fraction was estimated by normalizing TCRbeta template counts to usable DNA, which was measured by amplifying reference genes present in all nucleated cells. Repertoire TCRs were annotated as SARS-CoV-2-specific by exact matching of V gene, CDR3 amino acid sequence and J gene to a known reactive TCR set. The reference SARS-CoV-2 TCR set was derived from MIRA and filtered for enrichment in COVID-19-positive ImmuneCODE repertoires, a step that removed public or cross-reactive TCRs. Using the MIRA antigens, annotated TCRs were further analysed by specific ORF or by position within an ORF. Breadth was defined as annotated unique rearrangements over total unique productive rearrangements; depth was the summed frequency of those rearrangements. TCR breadth was compared between groups using two-sided Wilcoxon rank-sum tests. The immuneACCESS repertoire file appears here via TCRdb, limited to in-frame rearrangements. These files lack a portion of the clones; in checked studies, under half of the deficit traces to unresolved V genes, and the cause of the others is not known. The V and J calls and clone size come from that table; D and trimming were worked out from the DNA. For this sample the table gives some 390,000 clones, of which approximately 90% were detected only once. The biggest ten clones account for roughly 3.2% of the sample.

The source of this sequence is a person aged 18-65 years who received the Ad26.COV2.S COVID-19 vaccine or a placebo. The sample consisted of peripheral blood, taken in a trial of Ad26.COV2.S vaccine versus placebo. The rearrangement combines TRBV10-3 with TRBJ1-1, with a weak D call of TRBD1 (5 bases match). The DNA is as follows: TGTGCCATCAGTGAGGACCAGGGCTACATGAACACTGAAGCTTTCTTT. Translated, it gives CAISEDQGYMNTEAFF.